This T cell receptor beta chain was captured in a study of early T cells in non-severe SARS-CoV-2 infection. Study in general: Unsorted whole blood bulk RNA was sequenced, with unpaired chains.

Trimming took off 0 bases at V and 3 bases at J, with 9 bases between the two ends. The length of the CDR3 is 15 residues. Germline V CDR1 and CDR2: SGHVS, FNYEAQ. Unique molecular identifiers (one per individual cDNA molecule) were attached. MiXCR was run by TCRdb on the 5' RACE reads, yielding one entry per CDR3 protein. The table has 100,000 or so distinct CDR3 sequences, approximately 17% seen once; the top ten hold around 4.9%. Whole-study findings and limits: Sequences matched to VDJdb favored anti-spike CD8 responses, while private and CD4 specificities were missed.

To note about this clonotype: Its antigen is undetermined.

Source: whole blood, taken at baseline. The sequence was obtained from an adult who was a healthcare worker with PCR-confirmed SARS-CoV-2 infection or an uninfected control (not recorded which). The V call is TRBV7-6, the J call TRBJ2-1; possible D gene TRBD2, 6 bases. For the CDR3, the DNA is TGTGCCAGCAGCTTAGCCGCGGGAAACTACAATGAGCAGTTCTTC. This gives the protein CASSLAAGNYNEQFF.